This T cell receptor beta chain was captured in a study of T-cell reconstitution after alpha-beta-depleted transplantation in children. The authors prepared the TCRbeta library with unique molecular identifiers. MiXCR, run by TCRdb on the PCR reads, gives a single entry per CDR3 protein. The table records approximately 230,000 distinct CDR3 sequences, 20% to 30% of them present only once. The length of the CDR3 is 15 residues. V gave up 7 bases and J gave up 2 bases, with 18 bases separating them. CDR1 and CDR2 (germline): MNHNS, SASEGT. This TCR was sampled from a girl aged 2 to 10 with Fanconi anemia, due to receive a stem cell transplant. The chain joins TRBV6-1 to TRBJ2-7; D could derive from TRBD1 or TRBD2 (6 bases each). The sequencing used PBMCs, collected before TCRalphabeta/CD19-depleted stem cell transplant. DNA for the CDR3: TGTGCCAGCAATCCCTTGCCAGGGGAGGCCTACGAGCAGTACTTC. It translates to CASNPLPGEAYEQYF.